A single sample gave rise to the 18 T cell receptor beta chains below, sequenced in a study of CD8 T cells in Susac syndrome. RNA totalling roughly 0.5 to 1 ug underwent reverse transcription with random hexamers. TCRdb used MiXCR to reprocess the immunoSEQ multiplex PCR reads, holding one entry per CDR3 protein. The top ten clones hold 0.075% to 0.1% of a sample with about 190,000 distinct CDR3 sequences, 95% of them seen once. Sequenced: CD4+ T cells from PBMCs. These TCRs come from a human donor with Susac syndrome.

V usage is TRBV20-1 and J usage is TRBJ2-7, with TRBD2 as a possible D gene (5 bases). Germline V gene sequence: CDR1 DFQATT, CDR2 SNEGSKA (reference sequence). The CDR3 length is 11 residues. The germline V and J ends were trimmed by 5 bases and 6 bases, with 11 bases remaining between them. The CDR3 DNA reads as TGCAGTGCTCCTGGACTTCGCGAGCAGTACTTC. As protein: CSAPGLREQYF.

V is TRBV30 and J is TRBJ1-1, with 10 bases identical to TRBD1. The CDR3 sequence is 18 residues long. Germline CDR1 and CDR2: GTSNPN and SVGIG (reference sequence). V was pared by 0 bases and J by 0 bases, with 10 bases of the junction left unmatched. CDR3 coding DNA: TGTGCCTGGAGTGTTCGACGGACAGGGGGGGGAATGAACACTGAAGCTTTCTTT. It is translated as CAWSVRRTGGGMNTEAFF.

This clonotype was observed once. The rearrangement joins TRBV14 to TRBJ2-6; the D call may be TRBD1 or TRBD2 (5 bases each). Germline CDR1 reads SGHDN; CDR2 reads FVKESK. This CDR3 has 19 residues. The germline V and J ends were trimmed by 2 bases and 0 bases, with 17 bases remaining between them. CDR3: CASSQLGDPISSGANVLTF. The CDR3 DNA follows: TGTGCCAGCAGCCAATTGGGGGACCCGATTAGCTCTGGGGCCAACGTCCTGACTTTC.

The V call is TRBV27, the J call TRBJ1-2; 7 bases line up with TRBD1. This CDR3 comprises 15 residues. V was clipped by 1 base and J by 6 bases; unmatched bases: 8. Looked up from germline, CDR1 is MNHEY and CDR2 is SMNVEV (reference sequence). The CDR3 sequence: CASSLFGDRADGYTF. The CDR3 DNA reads TGTGCCAGCAGTTTATTTGGAGACAGGGCGGATGGCTACACCTTC.

CDR3: CASSQDSTPGNIQYF. The CDR3 bases are TGTGCCAGCAGCCAAGATTCGACCCCCGGAAACATTCAGTACTTC. The rearrangement joins TRBV3-1 to TRBJ2-4; D remains ambiguous. This CDR3 region has 15 residues. The V end was cut by 0 bases, the J end by 6 bases, with 12 bases between. Germline V lookup: CDR1 LGHDT, CDR2 YNNKEL (reference sequence).

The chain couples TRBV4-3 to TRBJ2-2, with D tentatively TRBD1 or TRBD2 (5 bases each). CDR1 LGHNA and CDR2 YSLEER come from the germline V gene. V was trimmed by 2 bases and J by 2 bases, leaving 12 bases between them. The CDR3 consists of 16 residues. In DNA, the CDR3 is TGCGCCAGCAGCCAAACCGGGACGGCAAACACCGGGGAGCTGTTTTTT. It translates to CASSQTGTANTGELFF.

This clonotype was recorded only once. This CDR3 reads CASSLTAGGNQPQHF. DNA of the CDR3: TGTGCCAGCAGCTTGACGGCGGGGGGCAATCAGCCCCAGCATTTT. The chain couples TRBV7-8 to TRBJ1-5, with a tentative D call TRBD1 (5 bases). CDR3 length: 15 amino acids. CDR1 and CDR2 from the germline V gene are SGHVS and FQNEAQ. V was cut by 3 bases and J by 2 bases, with 11 bases left in between.

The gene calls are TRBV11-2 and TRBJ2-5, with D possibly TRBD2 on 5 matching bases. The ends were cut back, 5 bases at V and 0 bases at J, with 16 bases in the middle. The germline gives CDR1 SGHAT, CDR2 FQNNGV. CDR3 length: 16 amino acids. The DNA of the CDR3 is TGTGCCAGCAGCCCCCGACTACCCGGATACCAAGAGACCCAGTACTTC. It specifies CASSPRLPGYQETQYF. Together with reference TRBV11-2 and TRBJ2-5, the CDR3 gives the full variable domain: EAGVAQSPRYKIIEKRQSVAFWCNPISGHATLYWYQQILGQGPKLLIQFQNNGVVDDSQLPKDRFSAERLKGVDSTLKIQPAKLEDSAVYLCASSPRLPGYQETQYFGPGTRLLVL.

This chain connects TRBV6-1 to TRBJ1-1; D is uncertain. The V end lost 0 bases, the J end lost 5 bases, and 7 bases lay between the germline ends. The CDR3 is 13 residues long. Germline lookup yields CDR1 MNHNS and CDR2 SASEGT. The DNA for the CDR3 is TGTGCCAGCAGTGAAGCCGTTGGGACTGAAGCTTTCTTT. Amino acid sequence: CASSEAVGTEAFF.

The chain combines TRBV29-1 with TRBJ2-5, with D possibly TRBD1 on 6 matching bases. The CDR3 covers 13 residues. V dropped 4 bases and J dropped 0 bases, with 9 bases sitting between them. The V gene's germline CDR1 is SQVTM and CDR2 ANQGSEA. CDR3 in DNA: TGCAGCGTTGTGGACAGCTACCAAGAGACCCAGTACTTC. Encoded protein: CSVVDSYQETQYF.

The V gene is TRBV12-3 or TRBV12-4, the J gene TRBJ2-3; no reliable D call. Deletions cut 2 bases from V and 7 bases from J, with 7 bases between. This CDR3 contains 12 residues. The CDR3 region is CASSLYGNTQYF. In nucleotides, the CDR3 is TGTGCCAGCAGTTTATACGGAAATACGCAGTATTTT.

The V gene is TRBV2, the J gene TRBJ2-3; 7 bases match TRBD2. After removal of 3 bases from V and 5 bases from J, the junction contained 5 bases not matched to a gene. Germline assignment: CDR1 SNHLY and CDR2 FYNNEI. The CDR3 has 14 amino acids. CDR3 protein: CASSDGQREDTQYF. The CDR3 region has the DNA TGTGCCAGCAGTGATGGTCAGCGGGAAGATACGCAGTATTTT.

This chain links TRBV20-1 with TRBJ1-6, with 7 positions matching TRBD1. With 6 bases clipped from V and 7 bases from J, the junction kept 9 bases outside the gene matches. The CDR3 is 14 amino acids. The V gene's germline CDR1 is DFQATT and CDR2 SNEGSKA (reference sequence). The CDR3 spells CSAVQGTVNSPLHF. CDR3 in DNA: TGCAGTGCGGTCCAAGGGACAGTCAATTCACCCCTCCACTTT.

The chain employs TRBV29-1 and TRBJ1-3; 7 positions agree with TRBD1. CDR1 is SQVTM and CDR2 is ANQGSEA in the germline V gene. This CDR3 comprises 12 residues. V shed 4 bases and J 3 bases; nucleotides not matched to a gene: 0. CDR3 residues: CSVGQGGNTIYF. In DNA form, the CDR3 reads TGCAGCGTTGGACAGGGTGGAAACACCATATATTTT.

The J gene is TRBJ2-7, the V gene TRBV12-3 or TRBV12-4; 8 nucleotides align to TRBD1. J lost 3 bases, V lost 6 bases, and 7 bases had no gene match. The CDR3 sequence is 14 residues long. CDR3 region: CASRAGGAGYEQYF. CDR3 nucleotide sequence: TGTGCCAGCAGGGCAGGGGGCGCCGGCTACGAGCAGTACTTC.

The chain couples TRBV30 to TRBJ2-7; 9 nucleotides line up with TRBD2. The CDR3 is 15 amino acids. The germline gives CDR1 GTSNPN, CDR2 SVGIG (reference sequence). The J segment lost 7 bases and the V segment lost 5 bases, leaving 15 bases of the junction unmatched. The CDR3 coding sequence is TGTGCCTGGTCCAAAGGCGATCAGCGGGGGGTAGAGCAGTACTTC. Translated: CAWSKGDQRGVEQYF.

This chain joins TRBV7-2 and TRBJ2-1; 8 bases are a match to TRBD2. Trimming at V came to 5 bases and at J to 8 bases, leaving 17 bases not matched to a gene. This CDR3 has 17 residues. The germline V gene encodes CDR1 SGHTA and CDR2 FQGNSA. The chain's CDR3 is CASSQPPGGGMTDEQFF. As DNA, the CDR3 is TGTGCCAGCAGCCAGCCCCCTGGCGGGGGGATGACGGATGAGCAGTTCTTC.

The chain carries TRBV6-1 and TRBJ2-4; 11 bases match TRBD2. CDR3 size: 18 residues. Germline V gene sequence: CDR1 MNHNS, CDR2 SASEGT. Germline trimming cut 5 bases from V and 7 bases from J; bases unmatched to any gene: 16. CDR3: CASSPLSGGAGVMNIQYF. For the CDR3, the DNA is TGTGCCAGCAGTCCCCTTAGCGGGGGGGCCGGGGTAATGAACATTCAGTACTTC.